This TCR beta chain was recovered during a study of blood T cell repertoires in COVID-19. TCRdb's table, derived via immunoSEQ multiplex PCR, lists solely in-frame clones and lacks some. The profile shows 390,000 or so clones, 86% of them singletons. The CDR3 has 17 amino acids. Germline CDR1 reads PRHDT; CDR2 reads FYEKMQ (reference sequence). Trimming removed 0 bases from V and 1 base from J; junction bases left unmatched: 3. The sample was peripheral blood. The TCR was taken from a woman in her twenties or thirties with active or convalescent COVID-19. The chain carries TRBV13 and TRBJ2-3; 11 bases align to TRBD2. The CDR3 sequence: CASSLGPLAGGTDTQYF. The CDR3 region has the DNA TGTGCCAGCAGCTTAGGCCCACTAGCGGGGGGCACAGATACGCAGTATTTT.